The source of this TCR beta chain is a study of T cells expressing NK-cell markers. Turning to the study itself: CD3+CD56+NKG2C+, CD3+CD56+NKG2C- and CD3+CD56-NKG2C+ T cells, once sorted, supplied the TCR beta repertoires.

TCR beta libraries carry UMIs added by 5'RACE template switching. TCRdb reanalyzed the 5' RACE reads, giving one entry per CDR3 protein sequence and no DNA. This sample's table reports approximately 440,000 distinct CDR3 sequences. The specimen was blood T cells: a sorted CD56 or NKG2C T cell subset, CD4+ or CD8+ T cells, or bulk PBMC T cells (not recorded which). The source of this sequence is a woman between 50 and 59 years old in good health.

The CDR3: CSARDRDSTDTQYF. J is TRBJ2-3 and V is TRBV20-1; TCRdb lists TRBD2, though no DNA is available to test this call. The CDR3 contains 14 residues. The germline CDR1 and CDR2 sequences are DFQATT and SNEGSKA (reference sequence).